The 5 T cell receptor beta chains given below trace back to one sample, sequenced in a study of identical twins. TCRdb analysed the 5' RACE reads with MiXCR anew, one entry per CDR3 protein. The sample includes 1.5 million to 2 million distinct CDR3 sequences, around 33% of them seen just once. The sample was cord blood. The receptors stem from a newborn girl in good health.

The chain's CDR3 is CASSEGLEDFKYKNIQYF. Here the CDR3 DNA reads TGTGCCAGCAGTGAAGGATTAGAGGATTTTAAATACAAAAACATTCAGTACTTC. V usage is TRBV25-1 and J usage is TRBJ2-4, with unresolved D. This CDR3 comprises 18 residues. Trimming took off 2 bases at V and 3 bases at J, with 20 bases between the two ends. Per the germline V gene, CDR1 is MGHDK and CDR2 is SYGVNS. The entire variable domain, with the rest obtained from reference TRBV25-1 and TRBJ2-4, is as follows: EADIYQTPRYLVIGTGKKITLECSQTMGHDKMYWYQQDPGMELHLIHYSYGVNSTEKGDLSSESTVSRIRTEHFPLTLESARPSHTSQYLCASSEGLEDFKYKNIQYFGAGTRLSVL.

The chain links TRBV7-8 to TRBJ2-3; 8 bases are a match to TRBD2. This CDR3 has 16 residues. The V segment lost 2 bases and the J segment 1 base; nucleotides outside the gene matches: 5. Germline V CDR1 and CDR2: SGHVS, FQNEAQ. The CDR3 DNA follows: TGTGCCAGCAGCTTATTCCTGCGGGAGGGCACAGATACGCAGTATTTT. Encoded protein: CASSLFLREGTDTQYF.

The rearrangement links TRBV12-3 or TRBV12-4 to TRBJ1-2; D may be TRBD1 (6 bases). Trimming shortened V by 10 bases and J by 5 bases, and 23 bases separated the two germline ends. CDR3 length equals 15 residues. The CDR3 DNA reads TGTGCCACCTGCCTACAGGGCGCCGAACGGTATGGCTACACCTTC. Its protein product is CATCLQGAERYGYTF.

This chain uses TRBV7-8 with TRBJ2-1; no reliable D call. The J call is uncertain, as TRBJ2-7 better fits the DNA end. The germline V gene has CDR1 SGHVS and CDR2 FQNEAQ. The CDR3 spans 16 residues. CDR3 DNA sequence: TGTGCCAGCAGCTTAGCGCGGTGGAGTACCTACAATGAGCAGTACTTC. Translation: CASSLARWSTYNEQYF.

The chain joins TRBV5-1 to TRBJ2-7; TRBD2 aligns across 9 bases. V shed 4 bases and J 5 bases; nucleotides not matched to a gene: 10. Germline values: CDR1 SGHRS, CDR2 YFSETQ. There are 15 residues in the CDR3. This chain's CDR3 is CASSPISGRIDEQYF. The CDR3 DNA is TGCGCCAGCAGCCCTATCAGCGGGAGGATCGACGAGCAGTACTTC.